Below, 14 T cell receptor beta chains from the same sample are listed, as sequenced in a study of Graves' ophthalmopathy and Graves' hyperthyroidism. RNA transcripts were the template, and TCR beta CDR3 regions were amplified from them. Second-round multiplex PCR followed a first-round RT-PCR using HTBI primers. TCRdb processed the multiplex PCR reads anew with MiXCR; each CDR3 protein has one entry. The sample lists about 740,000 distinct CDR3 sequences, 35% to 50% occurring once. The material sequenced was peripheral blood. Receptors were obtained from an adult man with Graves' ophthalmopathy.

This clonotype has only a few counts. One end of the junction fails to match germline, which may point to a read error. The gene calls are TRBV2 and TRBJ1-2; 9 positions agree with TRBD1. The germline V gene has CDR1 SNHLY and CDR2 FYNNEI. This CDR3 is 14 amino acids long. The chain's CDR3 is CASSHRGHGYGYTF. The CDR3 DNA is TGCGCCAGCAGTCACAGGGGGCACGGCTATGGCTACACCTTC.

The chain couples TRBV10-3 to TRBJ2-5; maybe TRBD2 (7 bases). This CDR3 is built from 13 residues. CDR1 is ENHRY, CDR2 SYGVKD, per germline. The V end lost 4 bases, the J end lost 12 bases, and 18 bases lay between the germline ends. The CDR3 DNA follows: TGTGCCATCAGTGGGAGGGGGGGCGAGGCCGAGTACTTC. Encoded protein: CAISGRGGEAEYF.

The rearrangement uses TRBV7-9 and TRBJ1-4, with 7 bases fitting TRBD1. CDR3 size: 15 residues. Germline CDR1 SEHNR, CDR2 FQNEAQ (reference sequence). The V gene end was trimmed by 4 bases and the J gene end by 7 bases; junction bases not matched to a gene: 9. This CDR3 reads CASSSSGTEFEKLFF. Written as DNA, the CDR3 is TGTGCCAGCAGCTCTAGCGGGACAGAGTTTGAAAAACTGTTTTTT.

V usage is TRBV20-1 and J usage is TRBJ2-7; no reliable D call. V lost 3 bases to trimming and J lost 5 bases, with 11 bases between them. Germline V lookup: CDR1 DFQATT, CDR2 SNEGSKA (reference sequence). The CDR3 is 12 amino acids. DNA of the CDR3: TGCAGTGCTAGGAGGCAGGCCCACGAGCAGTACTTC. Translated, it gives CSARRQAHEQYF.

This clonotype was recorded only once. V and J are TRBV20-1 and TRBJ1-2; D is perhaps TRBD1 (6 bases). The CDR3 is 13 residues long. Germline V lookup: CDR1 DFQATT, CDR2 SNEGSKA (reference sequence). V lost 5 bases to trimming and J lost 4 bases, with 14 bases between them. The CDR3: CSAGPQGLYGYTF. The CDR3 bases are TGCAGTGCTGGCCCTCAGGGGCTCTATGGCTACACCTTC.

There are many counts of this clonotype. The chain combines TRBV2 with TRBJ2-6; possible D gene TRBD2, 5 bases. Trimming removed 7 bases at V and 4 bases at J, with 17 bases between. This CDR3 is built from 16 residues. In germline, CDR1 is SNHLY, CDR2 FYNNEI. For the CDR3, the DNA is TGTGCCAGCACCCGGGATCAAGGGCAGGGGGCCAACGTCCTGACTTTC. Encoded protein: CASTRDQGQGANVLTF.

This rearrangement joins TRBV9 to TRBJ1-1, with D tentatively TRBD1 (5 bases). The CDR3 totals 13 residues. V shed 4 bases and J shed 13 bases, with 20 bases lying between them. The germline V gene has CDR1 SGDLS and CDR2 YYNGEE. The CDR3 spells CASSHPDREVYFF. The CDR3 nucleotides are TGTGCCAGCAGCCACCCCGACAGAGAAGTTTATTTCTTT.

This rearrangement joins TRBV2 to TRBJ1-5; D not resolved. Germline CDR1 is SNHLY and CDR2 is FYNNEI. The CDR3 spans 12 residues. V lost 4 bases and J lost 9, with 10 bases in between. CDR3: CASSAEARPQHF. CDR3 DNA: TGTGCCAGCAGTGCAGAGGCCCGGCCCCAGCATTTT.

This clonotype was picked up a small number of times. CDR3 residues: CSAPVAGDGGEQYF. For the CDR3, the DNA is TGCAGTGCCCCTGTAGCGGGGGACGGAGGCGAGCAGTACTTC. This chain uses TRBV20-1 with TRBJ2-7; TRBD2 aligns across 9 bases. Germline trimming cut 6 bases from V and 6 bases from J; bases unmatched to any gene: 12. The length of the CDR3 is 14 residues. The germline gives CDR1 DFQATT, CDR2 SNEGSKA (reference sequence).

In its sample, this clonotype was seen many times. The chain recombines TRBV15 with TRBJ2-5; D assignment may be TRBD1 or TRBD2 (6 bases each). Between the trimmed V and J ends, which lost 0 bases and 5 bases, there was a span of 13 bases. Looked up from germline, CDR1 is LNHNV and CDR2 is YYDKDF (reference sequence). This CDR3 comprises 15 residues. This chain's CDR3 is CATSRDRGPRETQYF. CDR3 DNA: TGTGCCACCAGCAGAGATCGGGGGCCACGGGAGACCCAGTACTTC.

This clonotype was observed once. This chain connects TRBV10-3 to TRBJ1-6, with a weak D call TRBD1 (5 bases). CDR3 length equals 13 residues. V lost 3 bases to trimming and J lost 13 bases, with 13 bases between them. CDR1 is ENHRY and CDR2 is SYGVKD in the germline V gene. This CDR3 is CAISERGGRPLHF. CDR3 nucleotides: TGTGCCATCAGTGAACGTGGGGGACGGCCCCTCCACTTT.

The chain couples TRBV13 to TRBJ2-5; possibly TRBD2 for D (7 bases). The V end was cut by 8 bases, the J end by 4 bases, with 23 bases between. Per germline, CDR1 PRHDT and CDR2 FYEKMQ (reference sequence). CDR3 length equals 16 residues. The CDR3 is CASSGDGGGSRETQYF. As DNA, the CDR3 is TGTGCCAGCTCAGGGGACGGCGGGGGATCTAGAGAGACCCAGTACTTC.

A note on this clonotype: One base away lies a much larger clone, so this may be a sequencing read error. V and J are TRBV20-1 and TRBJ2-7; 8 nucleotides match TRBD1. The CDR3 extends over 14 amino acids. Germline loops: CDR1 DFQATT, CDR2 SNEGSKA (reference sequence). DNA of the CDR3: TGCGGTGCCGCGCGGGACAGGAGCTCCTACGAGCAGTACTTC. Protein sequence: CGAARDRSSYEQYF.

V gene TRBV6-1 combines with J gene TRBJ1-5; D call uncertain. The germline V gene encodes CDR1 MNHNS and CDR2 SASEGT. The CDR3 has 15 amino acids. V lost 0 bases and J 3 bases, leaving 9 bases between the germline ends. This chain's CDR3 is CASSEASGINQPQHF. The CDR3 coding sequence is TGTGCCAGCAGTGAAGCATCGGGAATCAATCAGCCCCAGCATTTT.